This T cell receptor (beta chain) was recorded in a study of shared clonotypes between healthy human individuals. TCRdb keeps only in-frame clones here, not all; method: immunoSEQ multiplex PCR. The table has 1 million to 1.3 million clones, around three quarters seen once. Losses at the gene ends were 6 bases for V and 5 bases for J; bases not matched to a gene: 6. There are 13 residues in the CDR3. Per the germline V gene, CDR1 is SNHLY and CDR2 is FYNNEI. V and J are TRBV2 and TRBJ1-1; 7 bases line up with TRBD1. The source of this sequence is a young man in good health. Some clones in this sample may be carry-over from other donors' samples. The sample was memory CD4+ T cells from PBMCs. The sample's subset: CD45RA-negative fraction. This chain's CDR3 is CASRITGDTEAFF. The CDR3 DNA sequence: TGTGCCAGCAGGATTACAGGGGATACTGAAGCTTTCTTT. The entire variable domain, with the rest obtained from reference TRBV2 and TRBJ1-1, is as follows: EPEVTQTPSHQVTQMGQEVILRCVPISNHLYFYWYRQILGQKVEFLVSFYNNEISEKSEIFDDQFSVERPDGSNFTLKIRSTKLEDSAMYFCASRITGDTEAFFGQGTRLTVV.